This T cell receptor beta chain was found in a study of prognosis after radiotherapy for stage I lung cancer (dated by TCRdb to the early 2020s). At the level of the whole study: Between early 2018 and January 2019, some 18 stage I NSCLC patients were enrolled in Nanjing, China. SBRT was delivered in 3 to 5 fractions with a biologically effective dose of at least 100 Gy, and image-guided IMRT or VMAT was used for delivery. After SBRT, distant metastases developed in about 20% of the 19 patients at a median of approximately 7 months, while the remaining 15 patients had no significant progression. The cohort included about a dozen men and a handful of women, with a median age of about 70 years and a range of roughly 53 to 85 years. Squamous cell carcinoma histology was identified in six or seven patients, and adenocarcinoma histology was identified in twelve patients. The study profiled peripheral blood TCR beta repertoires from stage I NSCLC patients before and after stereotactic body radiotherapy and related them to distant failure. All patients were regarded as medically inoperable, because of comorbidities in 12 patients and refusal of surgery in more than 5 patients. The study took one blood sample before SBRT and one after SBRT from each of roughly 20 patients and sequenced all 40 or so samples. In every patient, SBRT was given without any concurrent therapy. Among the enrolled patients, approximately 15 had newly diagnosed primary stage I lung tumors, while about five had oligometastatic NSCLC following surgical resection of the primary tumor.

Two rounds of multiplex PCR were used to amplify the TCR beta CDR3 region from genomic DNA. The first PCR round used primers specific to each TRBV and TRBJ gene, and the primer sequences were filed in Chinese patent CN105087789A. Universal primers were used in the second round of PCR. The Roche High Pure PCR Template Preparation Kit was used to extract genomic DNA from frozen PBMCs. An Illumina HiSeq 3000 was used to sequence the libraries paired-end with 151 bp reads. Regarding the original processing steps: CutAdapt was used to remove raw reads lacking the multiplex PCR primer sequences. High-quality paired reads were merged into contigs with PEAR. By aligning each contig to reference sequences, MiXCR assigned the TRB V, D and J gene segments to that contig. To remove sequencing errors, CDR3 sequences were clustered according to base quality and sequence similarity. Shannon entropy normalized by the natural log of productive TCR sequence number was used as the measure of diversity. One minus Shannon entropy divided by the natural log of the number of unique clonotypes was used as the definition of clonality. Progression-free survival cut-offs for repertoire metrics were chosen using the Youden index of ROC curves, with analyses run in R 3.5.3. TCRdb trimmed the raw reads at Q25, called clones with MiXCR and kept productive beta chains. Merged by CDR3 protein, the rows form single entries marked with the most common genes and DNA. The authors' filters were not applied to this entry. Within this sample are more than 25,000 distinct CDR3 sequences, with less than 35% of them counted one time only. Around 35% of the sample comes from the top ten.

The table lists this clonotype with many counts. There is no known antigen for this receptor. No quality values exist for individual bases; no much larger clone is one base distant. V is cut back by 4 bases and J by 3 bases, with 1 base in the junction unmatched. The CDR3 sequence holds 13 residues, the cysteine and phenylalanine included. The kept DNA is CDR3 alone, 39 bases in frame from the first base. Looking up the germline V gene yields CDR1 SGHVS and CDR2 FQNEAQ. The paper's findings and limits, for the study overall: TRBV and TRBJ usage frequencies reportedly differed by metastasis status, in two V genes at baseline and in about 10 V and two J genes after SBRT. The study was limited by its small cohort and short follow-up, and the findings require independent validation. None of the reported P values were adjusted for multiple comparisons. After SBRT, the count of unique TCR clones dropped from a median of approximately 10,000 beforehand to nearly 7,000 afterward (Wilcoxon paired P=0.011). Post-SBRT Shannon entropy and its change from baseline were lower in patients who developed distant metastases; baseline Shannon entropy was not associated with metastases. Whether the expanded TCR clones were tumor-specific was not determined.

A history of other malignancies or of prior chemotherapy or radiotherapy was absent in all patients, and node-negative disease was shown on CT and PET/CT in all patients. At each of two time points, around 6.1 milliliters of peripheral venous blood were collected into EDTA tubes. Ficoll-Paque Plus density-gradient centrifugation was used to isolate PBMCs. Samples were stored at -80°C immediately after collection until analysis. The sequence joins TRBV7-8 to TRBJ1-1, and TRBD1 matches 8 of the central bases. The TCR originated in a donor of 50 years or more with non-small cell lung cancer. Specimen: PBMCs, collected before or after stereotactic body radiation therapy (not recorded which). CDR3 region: CASSSGGDTEAFF. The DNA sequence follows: TGTGCCAGCAGCTCAGGGGGCGACACTGAAGCTTTCTTT.